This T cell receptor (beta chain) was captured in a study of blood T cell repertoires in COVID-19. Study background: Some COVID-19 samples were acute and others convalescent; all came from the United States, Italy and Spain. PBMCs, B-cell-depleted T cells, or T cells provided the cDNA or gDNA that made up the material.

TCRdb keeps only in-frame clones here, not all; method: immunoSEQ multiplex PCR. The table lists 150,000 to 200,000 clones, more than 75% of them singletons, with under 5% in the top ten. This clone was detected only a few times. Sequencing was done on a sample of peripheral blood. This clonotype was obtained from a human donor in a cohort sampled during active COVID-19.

CDR3 protein: CASSSYRAASTEAFF. Written as DNA, the CDR3 is TGCGCCAGCAGCTCTTACAGGGCTGCGAGCACTGAAGCTTTCTTT. V is TRBV5-1 and J is TRBJ1-1; TRBD1 is a possible D gene (6 bases). This CDR3 contains 15 residues. Germline V gives CDR1 SGHRS, CDR2 YFSETQ. V was cut by 3 bases and J by 4 bases, with 16 bases left in between.